Each of the 9 T cell receptor beta chains below was sequenced from the same sample in a study of shared clonotypes between healthy human individuals. Profiling relied on immunoSEQ multiplex PCR, and the TCRdb table lists in-frame clones only, not all of them. The profile shows about 2.4 million clones, approximately 94% of them singletons. Sequencing was done on a sample of naive CD4+ T cells from PBMCs. Subset noted: CD45RA+ positively selected. Receptors originate from a man aged 18 to 29 in good health. Some clones in this sample may be carry-over from other donors' samples.

This clone was seen a single time. J is TRBJ2-2 and V is TRBV25-1; TRBD2 matches 9 bases. The CDR3 consists of 18 residues. Unmatched junction bases numbered 11, after V lost 3 bases and J lost 3 bases. Germline V CDR1 and CDR2: MGHDK, SYGVNS. CDR3 nucleotides: TGTGCCAGCAGTGATTTCGGTAGCGGGAGAAAAGACACCGGGGAGCTGTTTTTT. Amino acids: CASSDFGSGRKDTGELFF.

This clone has a single count. The sample has other DNA sequences that encode this CDR3 too. The chain has TRBV19 and TRBJ2-3; no reliable D call. Trimming removed 2 bases at V and 4 bases at J, with 7 bases between. The CDR3 extends over 13 amino acids. Germline values: CDR1 LNHDA, CDR2 SQIVND (reference sequence). CDR3 sequence: CASSILGSDTQYF. The CDR3, as DNA: TGTGCCAGTAGTATACTGGGATCAGATACGCAGTATTTT.

This rearrangement joins TRBV5-5 to TRBJ2-5; 10 bases line up with TRBD2. This CDR3 has 17 residues. Germline V gives CDR1 SGHKS, CDR2 YYEKEE (reference sequence). V lost 4 bases and J lost 3; bases outside the gene matches: 12. CDR3 nucleotides: TGTGCCAGCAGCCCCCCACGCCTAGCGGGAGTGGAAGAGACCCAGTACTTC. Amino acid sequence: CASSPPRLAGVEETQYF.

This chain joins TRBV28 and TRBJ1-3; the match to TRBD1 covers 7 bases. The V segment lost 8 bases and the J segment 7 bases; nucleotides outside the gene matches: 17. The CDR3 has 16 amino acids. Germline loops: CDR1 MDHEN, CDR2 SYDVKM. The CDR3 region has the DNA TGTGCCAGCCTCCCCACCGGGACAGCGGACAGGAACACCATATATTTT. This codes for CASLPTGTADRNTIYF.

The chain carries TRBV2 and TRBJ2-2; TRBD1 agrees at 8 bases. Germline CDR1 reads SNHLY; CDR2 reads FYNNEI. After removal of 1 base from V and 4 bases from J, the junction contained 5 bases not matched to a gene. The CDR3 has 16 amino acids. The CDR3 sequence: CASSEEAGGITGELFF. In DNA, the CDR3 is TGTGCCAGCAGTGAAGAGGCAGGGGGCATCACCGGGGAGCTGTTTTTT.

The V and J genes are TRBV28 and TRBJ2-1; D unclear. The V gene lost 3 bases and the J gene lost 7 bases, with 7 bases spanning the gap. Per germline, CDR1 MDHEN and CDR2 SYDVKM. This CDR3 is 12 amino acids long. The CDR3 nucleotides read TGTGCCAGCAGTTTGTCACCTAATGAGCAGTTCTTC. Translation: CASSLSPNEQFF.

About this clone itself: Other DNA variants within this sample encode the same CDR3. The genes are TRBV29-1 and TRBJ1-1, with a tentative D call TRBD1 (5 bases). V lost 4 bases and J 5 bases, leaving 8 bases between the germline ends. The length of the CDR3 is 11 residues. Germline V gives CDR1 SQVTM, CDR2 ANQGSEA. CDR3 in amino acids: CSVVRGTEAFF. CDR3 coding DNA: TGCAGCGTTGTGAGGGGTACTGAAGCTTTCTTT.

V is TRBV30 and J is TRBJ2-7; D assignment may be TRBD1 or TRBD2 (5 bases each). Germline CDR1 is GTSNPN and CDR2 is SVGIG (reference sequence). This CDR3 has 15 residues. The V gene lost 2 bases and the J gene lost 0 bases, with 14 bases spanning the gap. The CDR3 here is CAWSQYEGYSYEQYF. The CDR3 DNA follows: TGTGCCTGGAGTCAGTACGAGGGGTACTCCTACGAGCAGTACTTC.

This chain connects TRBV4-1 to TRBJ2-7; possibly TRBD1 or TRBD2 for D (5 bases each). Trimming pared 1 base from V and 5 bases from J, leaving 24 bases between. The CDR3 loop spans 18 amino acids. Germline CDR1 MGHRA, CDR2 YSYEKL. CDR3 nucleotide sequence: TGCGCCAGCAGCCAAGTATCTAGGGCGCGAGGGGCGGAGAACGAGCAGTACTTC. Its translation is CASSQVSRARGAENEQYF.